This T cell receptor beta chain was sequenced during a study of CD8+CD57+ T cells in acquired aplastic anemia. Genomic DNA served as template for TCR beta VDJ and CDR3 profiling. TCRdb processed the reads anew with MiXCR; each CDR3 protein has one entry. Here the sample spans around 68,000 distinct CDR3 sequences, 50% to 55% being singletons. CDR1 and CDR2 (germline): SEHNR, FQNEAQ (reference sequence). CDR3 size: 14 residues. V lost 5 bases, J lost 9 bases, and 7 bases stayed unmatched. This clonotype was detected ten times or more. The chain couples TRBV7-9 to TRBJ1-5; 10 positions agree with TRBD1. This TCR came from a human donor in good health, serving as a control. What was sequenced was sorted CD4+, CD8+, or CD8+CD57+ T cells (not recorded which) from PBMCs. This CDR3 is CASSPTGGIGPQHF. The DNA for the CDR3 is TGTGCCAGCAGCCCGACAGGGGGCATCGGGCCCCAGCATTTT.